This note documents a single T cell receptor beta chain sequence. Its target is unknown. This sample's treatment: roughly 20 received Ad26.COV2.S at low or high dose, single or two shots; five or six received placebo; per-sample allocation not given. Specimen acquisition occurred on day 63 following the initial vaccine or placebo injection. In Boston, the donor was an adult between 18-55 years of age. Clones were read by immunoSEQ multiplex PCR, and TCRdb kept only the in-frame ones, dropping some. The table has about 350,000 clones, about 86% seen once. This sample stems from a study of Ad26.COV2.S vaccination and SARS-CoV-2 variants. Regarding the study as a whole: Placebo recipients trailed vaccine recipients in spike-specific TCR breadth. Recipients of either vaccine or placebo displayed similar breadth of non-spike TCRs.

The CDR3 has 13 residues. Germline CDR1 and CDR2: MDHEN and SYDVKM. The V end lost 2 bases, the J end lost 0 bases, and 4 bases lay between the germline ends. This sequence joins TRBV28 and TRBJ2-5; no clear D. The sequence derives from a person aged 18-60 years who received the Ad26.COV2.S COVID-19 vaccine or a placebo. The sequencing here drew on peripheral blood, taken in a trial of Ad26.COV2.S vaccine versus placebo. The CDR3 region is CASSLGDQETQYF. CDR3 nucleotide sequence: TGTGCCAGCAGTTTAGGCGACCAAGAGACCCAGTACTTC.